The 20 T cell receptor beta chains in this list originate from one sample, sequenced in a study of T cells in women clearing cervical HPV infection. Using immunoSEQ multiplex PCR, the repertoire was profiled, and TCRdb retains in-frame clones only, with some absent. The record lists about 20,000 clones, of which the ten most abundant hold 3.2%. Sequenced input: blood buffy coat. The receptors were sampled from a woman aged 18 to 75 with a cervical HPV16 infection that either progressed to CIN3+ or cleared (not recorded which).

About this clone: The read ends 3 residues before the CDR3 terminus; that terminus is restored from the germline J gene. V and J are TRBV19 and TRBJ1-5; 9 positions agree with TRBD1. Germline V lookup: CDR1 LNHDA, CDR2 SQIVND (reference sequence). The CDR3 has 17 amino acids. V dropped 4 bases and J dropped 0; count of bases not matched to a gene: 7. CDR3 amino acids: CASSTGQGGRSNQPQHF. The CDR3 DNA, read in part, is TGTGCCAGTAGTACGGGACAGGGAGGCCGTAGCAATCAGCCC. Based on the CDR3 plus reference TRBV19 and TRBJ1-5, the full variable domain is DGGITQSPKYLFRKEGQNVTLSCEQNLNHDAMYWYRQDPGQGLRLIYYSQIVNDFQKGDIAEGYSVSREKKESFPLTVTSAQKNPTAFYLCASSTGQGGRSNQPQHFGDGTRLSIL.

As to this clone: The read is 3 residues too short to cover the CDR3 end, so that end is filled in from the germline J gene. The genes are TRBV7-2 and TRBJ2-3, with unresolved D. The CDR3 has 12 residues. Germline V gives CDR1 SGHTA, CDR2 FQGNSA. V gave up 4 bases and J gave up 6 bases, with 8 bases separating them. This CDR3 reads CASSSTLDTQYF. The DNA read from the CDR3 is TGTGCCAGCAGCTCGACTTTGGATACG. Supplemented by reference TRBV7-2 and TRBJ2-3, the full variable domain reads GAGVSQSPSNKVTEKGKDVELRCDPISGHTALYWYRQSLGQGLEFLIYFQGNSAPDKSGLPSDRFSAERTGGSVSTLTIQRTQQEDSAVYLCASSSTLDTQYFGPGTRLTVL.

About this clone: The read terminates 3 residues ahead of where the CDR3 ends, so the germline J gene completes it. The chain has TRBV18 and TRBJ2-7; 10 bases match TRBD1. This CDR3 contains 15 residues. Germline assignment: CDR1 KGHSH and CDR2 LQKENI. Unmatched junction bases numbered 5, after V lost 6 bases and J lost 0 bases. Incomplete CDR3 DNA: TGTGCCAGCTCCCCGGGACAGGGGAACTCCTACGAG. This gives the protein CASSPGQGNSYE. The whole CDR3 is CASSPGQGNSYEQYF.

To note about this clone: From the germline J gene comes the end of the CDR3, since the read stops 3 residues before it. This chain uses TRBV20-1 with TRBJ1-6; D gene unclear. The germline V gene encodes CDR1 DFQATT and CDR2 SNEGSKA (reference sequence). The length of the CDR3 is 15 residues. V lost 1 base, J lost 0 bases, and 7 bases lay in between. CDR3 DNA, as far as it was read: TGCAGTGCTAGAGCACAGAGCTCCTATAATTCACCC. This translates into CSARAQSSYNSP. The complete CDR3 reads CSARAQSSYNSPLHF.

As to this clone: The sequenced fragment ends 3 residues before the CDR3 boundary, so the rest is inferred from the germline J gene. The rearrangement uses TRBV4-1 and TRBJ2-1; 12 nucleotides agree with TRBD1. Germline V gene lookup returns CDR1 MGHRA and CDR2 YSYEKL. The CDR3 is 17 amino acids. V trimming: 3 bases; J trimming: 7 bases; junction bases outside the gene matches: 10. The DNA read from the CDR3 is TGCGCCAGCAGCCATTCCTCCGGGACAGGGGGCCGGAATGAG. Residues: CASSHSSGTGGRNE. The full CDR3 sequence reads CASSHSSGTGGRNEQFF.

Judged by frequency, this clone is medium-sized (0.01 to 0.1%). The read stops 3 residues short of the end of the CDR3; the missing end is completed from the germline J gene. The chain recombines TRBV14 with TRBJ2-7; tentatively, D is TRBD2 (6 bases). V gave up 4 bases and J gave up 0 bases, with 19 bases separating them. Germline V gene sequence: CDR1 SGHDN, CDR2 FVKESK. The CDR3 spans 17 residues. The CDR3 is CASSPLIRGLRSYEQYF. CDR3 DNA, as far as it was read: TGTGCCAGCAGCCCACTAATTAGGGGACTTCGCTCCTACGAG.

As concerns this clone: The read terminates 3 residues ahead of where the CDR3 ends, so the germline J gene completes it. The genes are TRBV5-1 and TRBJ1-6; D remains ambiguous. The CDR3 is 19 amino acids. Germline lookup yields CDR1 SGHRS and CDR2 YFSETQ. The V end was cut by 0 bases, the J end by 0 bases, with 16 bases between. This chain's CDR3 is CASSLDSSRGSSYNSPLHF. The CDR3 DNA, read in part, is TGCGCCAGCAGCTTGGACAGTAGTCGGGGAAGCTCCTATAATTCACCC. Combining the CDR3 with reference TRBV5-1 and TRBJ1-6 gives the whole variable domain KAGVTQTPRYLIKTRGQQVTLSCSPISGHRSVSWYQQTPGQGLQFLFEYFSETQRNKGNFPGRFSGRQFSNSRSEMNVSTLELGDSALYLCASSLDSSRGSSYNSPLHFGNGTRLTVT.

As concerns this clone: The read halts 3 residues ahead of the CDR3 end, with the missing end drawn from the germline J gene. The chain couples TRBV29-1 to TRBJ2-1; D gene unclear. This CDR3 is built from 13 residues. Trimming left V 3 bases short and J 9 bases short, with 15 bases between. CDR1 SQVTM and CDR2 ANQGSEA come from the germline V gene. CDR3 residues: CSVDSKVHSEQFF. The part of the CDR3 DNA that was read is TGCAGCGTTGACAGTAAGGTTCACAGTGAG.

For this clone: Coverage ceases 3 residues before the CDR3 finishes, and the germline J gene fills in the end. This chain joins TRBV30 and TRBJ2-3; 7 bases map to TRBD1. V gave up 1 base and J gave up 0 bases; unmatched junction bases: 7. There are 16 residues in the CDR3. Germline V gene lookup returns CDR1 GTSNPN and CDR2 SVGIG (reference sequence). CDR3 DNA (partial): TGTGCCTGGAGTGCAACCGACAGGGATAGCACAGATACG. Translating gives CAWSATDRDSTDT. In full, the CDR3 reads CAWSATDRDSTDTQYF. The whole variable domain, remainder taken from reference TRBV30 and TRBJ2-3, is SQTIHQWPATLVQPVGSPLSLECTVEGTSNPNLYWYRQAAGRGLQLLFYSVGIGQISSEVPQNLSASRPQDRQFILSSKKLLLSDSGFYLCAWSATDRDSTDTQYFGPGTRLTVL.

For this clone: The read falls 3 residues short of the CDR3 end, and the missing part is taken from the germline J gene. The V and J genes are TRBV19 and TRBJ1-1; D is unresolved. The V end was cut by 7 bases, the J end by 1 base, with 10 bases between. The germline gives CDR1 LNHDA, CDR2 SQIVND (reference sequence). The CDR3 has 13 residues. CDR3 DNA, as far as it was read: TGTGCCAGTAAAACAAGAGGGAACACTGAA. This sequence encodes CASKTRGNTE. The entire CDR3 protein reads CASKTRGNTEAFF. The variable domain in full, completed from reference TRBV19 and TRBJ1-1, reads DGGITQSPKYLFRKEGQNVTLSCEQNLNHDAMYWYRQDPGQGLRLIYYSQIVNDFQKGDIAEGYSVSREKKESFPLTVTSAQKNPTAFYLCASKTRGNTEAFFGQGTRLTVV.

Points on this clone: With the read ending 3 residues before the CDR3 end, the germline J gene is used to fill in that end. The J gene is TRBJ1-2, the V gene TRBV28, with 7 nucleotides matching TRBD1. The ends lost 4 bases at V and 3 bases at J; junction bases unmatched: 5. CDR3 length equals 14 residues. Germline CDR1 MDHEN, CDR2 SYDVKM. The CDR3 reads CASSSAGTDYGYTF. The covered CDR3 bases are TGTGCCAGCAGTTCCGCCGGGACAGACTATGGC.

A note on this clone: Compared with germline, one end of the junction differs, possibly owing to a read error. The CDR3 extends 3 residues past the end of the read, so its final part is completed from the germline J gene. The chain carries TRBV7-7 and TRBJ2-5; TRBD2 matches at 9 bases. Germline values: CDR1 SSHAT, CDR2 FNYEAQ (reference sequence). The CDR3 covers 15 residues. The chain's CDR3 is CASSLGLAGRETQYF. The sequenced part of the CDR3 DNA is TGTGCTAGCAGCTTAGGGCTAGCGGGGCGAGAGACC.

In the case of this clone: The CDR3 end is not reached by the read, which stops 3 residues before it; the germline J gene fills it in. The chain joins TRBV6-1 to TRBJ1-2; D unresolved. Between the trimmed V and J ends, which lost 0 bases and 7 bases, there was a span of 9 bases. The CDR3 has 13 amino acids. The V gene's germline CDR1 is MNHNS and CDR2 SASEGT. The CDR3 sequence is CASSEAGRRGYTF. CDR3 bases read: TGTGCCAGCAGTGAAGCAGGCCGCCGTGGC.

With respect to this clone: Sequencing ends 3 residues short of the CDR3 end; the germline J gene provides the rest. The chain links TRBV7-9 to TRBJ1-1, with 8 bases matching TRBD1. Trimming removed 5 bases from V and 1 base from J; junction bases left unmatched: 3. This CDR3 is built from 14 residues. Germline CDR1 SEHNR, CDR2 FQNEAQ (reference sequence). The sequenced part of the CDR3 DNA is TGTGCCAGCAGCCACAGGGGGGGGAACACTGAA. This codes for CASSHRGGNTE. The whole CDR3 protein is CASSHRGGNTEAFF.

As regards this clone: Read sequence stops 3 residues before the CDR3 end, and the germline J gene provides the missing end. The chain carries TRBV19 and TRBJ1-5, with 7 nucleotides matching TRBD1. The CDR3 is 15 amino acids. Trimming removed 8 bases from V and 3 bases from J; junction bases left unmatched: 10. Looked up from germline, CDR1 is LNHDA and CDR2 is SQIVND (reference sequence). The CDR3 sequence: CASVNRGAFNQPQHF. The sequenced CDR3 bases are TGTGCCAGTGTCAACAGGGGAGCCTTCAATCAGCCC.

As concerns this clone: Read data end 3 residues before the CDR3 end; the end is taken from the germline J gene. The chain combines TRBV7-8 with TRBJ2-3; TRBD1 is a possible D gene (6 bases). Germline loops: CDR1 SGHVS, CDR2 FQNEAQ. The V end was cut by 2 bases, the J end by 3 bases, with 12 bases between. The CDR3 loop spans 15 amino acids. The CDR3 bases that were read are TGTGCCAGCAGCTTAACAGGGTATGGGACAGATACG. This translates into CASSLTGYGTDT. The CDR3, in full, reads CASSLTGYGTDTQYF.

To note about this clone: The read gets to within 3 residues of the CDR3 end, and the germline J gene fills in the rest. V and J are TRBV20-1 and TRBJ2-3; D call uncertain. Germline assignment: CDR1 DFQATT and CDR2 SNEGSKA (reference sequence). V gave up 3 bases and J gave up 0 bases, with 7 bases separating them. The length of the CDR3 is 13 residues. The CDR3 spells CSASVLSTDTQYF. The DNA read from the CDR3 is TGCAGTGCTAGCGTCCTTAGCACAGATACG.

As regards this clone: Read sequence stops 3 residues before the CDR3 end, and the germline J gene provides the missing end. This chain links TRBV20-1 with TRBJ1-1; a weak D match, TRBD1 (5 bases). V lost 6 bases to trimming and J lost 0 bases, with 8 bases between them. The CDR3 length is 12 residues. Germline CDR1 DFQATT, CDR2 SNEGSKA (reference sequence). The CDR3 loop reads CSAAGVNTEAFF. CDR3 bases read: TGCAGTGCAGCGGGGGTGAACACTGAA.

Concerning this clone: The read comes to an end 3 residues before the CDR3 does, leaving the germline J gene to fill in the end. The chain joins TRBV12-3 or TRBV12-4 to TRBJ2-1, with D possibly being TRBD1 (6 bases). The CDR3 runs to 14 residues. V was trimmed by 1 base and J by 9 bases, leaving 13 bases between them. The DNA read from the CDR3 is TGTGCCAGCAGTTTAGGCAGGGGATTGGGTGAG. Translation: CASSLGRGLGE. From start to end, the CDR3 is CASSLGRGLGEQFF.

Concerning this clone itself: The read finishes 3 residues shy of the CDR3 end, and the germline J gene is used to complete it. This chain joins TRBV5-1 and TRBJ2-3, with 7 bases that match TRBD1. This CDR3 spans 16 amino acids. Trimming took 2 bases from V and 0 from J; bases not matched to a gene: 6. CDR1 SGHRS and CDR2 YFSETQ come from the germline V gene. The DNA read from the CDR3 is TGCGCCAGCAGCTTTATGGGACAGTTCAGCACAGATACG. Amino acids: CASSFMGQFSTDT. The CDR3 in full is CASSFMGQFSTDTQYF.